These 17 T cell receptor beta chains share one sample of origin, sequenced in a study of CD8+ T cells in alopecia areata. RNA was isolated and reverse transcribed to cDNA, the sequencing template. Here immunoSEQ multiplex PCR was the method, and the copy in TCRdb shows in-frame clones only, minus some. The sample lists about 220,000 clones; less than 75% were seen once. Treatment in this sample: oral pan-JAK inhibitor, 5-10 mg twice daily. Source: CD4+ T cells sorted from blood, taken at week 4, from a patient treated with tofacitinib. The receptors derive from a human donor with alopecia areata.

The chain has TRBV5-1 and TRBJ1-4; TRBD1 agrees at 9 bases. The V gene's germline CDR1 is SGHRS and CDR2 YFSETQ. V lost 4 bases to trimming and J lost 12 bases; unmatched junction nucleotides: 4. CDR3 length: 12 residues. The CDR3 reads CASSHGQGQLFF. The CDR3 nucleotides read TGCGCCAGCAGCCACGGACAGGGGCAACTGTTTTTT.

This clone occurred a few times. This chain uses TRBV4-3 with TRBJ1-2; 7 positions match TRBD1. Germline V CDR1 and CDR2: LGHNA, YSLEER. The CDR3 consists of 13 residues. Unmatched junction bases numbered 2, after V lost 2 bases and J lost 5 bases. The CDR3 loop reads CASSQQGVYGYTF. CDR3 bases: TGCGCCAGCAGCCAACAGGGGGTTTATGGCTACACCTTC.

V gene TRBV5-4 combines with J gene TRBJ2-1; D is unclear. The CDR3 extends over 15 amino acids. Looked up from germline, CDR1 is SGHNT and CDR2 is YYREEE (reference sequence). Trimming removed 4 bases at V and 0 bases at J, with 11 bases between. In DNA form, the CDR3 reads TGTGCCAGCAGCCCCATTTATGACTCCTACAATGAGCAGTTCTTC. Translation gives CASSPIYDSYNEQFF.

This clone was detected only a few times. This chain connects TRBV4-3 to TRBJ1-2; D is unclear. The CDR3 has 13 residues. Germline CDR1 and CDR2: LGHNA and YSLEER. With 3 bases removed from V and 7 bases from J, the gap between germline ends came to 12 bases. CDR3 protein: CASSQANVAGYTF. The CDR3, as DNA: TGCGCCAGCAGCCAGGCTAACGTCGCTGGCTACACCTTC.

This chain joins TRBV7-2 and TRBJ2-7; 10 bases align to TRBD1. Germline V CDR1 and CDR2: SGHTA, FQGNSA. The V gene end was trimmed by 0 bases and the J gene end by 5 bases; junction bases not matched to a gene: 4. The CDR3 spans 15 residues. CDR3 DNA: TGTGCCAGCAGCTTAGCCGGGACAGGGGTAAACGAGCAGTACTTC. Its protein is CASSLAGTGVNEQYF. The full variable domain, completed using reference TRBV7-2 and TRBJ2-7, is GAGVSQSPSNKVTEKGKDVELRCDPISGHTALYWYRQSLGQGLEFLIYFQGNSAPDKSGLPSDRFSAERTGGSVSTLTIQRTQQEDSAVYLCASSLAGTGVNEQYFGPGTRLTVT.

The sample holds a few counts of this clone. This rearrangement joins TRBV29-1 to TRBJ1-2; D unclear. The ends were cut back, 6 bases at V and 3 bases at J, with 11 bases in the middle. The CDR3 runs to 12 residues. Germline V gene lookup returns CDR1 SQVTM and CDR2 ANQGSEA. The CDR3 bases are TGCAGCGTCCTGGACGGAGACTATGGCTACACCTTC. Translating gives CSVLDGDYGYTF.

The chain joins TRBV9 to TRBJ1-2, with D uncertain. The CDR3 is made up of 17 amino acids. V was cut by 5 bases and J by 6 bases, with 26 bases left in between. Germline lookup yields CDR1 SGDLS and CDR2 YYNGEE. The DNA of the CDR3 is TGTGCCAGCAGTGCCCTAATAGACGGATCCTATAGCGATGGCTACACCTTC. Residues: CASSALIDGSYSDGYTF. Drawing the rest from reference TRBV9 and TRBJ1-2, the complete variable domain is DSGVTQTPKHLITATGQRVTLRCSPRSGDLSVYWYQQSLDQGLQFLIQYYNGEERAKGNILERFSAQQFPDLHSELNLSSLELGDSALYFCASSALIDGSYSDGYTFGSGTRLTVV.

V is TRBV29-1 and J is TRBJ2-3; TRBD1 matches at 8 bases. Germline assignment: CDR1 SQVTM and CDR2 ANQGSEA. V lost 5 bases, J lost 2 bases, and 6 bases stayed unmatched. The CDR3 is 14 residues long. The CDR3 nucleotides are TGCAGCGTTAAGACAGGGGAAGTCACAGATACGCAGTATTTT. Residues: CSVKTGEVTDTQYF.

In this sample, this clone turned up a few times. The rearrangement uses TRBV7-8 and TRBJ1-5; 7 bases match TRBD1. The junction had 5 bases not matched to a gene; V was cut back by 0 bases and J by 9 bases. CDR1 and CDR2 (germline): SGHVS, FQNEAQ. The CDR3 spans 14 residues. The DNA for the CDR3 is TGTGCCAGCAGCTTAGCCGGGACAGTAGGGCCCCAGCATTTT. Its protein is CASSLAGTVGPQHF. Full variable domain (missing parts from reference TRBV7-8 and TRBJ1-5): GAGVSQSPRYKVAKRGQDVALRCDPISGHVSLFWYQQALGQGPEFLTYFQNEAQLDKSGLPSDRFFAERPEGSVSTLKIQRTQQEDSAVYLCASSLAGTVGPQHFGDGTRLSIL.

This clone was counted a single time. This chain connects TRBV5-1 to TRBJ2-1, with 9 bases lining up with TRBD2. The V and J ends lost 5 bases and 4 bases, in that order; junction bases with no gene match: 4. This CDR3 has 14 residues. Germline V gene data show CDR1 as SGHRS and CDR2 as YFSETQ. This chain's CDR3 is CASRASGDYNEQFF. For the CDR3, the DNA is TGCGCCAGCAGGGCTAGCGGGGATTACAATGAGCAGTTCTTC.

This clone occurred a few times. The chain couples TRBV14 to TRBJ2-1, with D uncertain. From germline, CDR1 is SGHDN and CDR2 FVKESK. This CDR3 region has 16 residues. V was cut by 4 bases and J by 2 bases, with 15 bases left in between. CDR3 in amino acids: CASSPTDSLPYNEQFF. CDR3 DNA: TGTGCCAGCAGCCCTACTGATAGCCTCCCCTACAATGAGCAGTTCTTC.

This sequence joins TRBV4-2 and TRBJ1-1; possible D gene TRBD1, 5 bases. The V gene's germline CDR1 is LGHNA and CDR2 YNFKEQ. This CDR3 region has 16 residues. The V end lost 4 bases, the J end lost 6 bases, and 21 bases lay between the germline ends. CDR3: CASSPSGVARGPEAFF. The CDR3, as DNA: TGTGCCAGCAGCCCCTCGGGGGTTGCACGAGGCCCTGAAGCTTTCTTT.

This clone was recorded a few times. The J gene is TRBJ2-7, the V gene TRBV14; 12 bases align to TRBD2. The germline CDR1 and CDR2 sequences are SGHDN and FVKESK. V lost 4 bases to trimming and J lost 4 bases; unmatched junction nucleotides: 5. The CDR3 contains 15 residues. CDR3 sequence (DNA): TGTGCCAGCAGCCCCAGACTAGCGGGGGCTTACGAGCAGTACTTC. Its protein is CASSPRLAGAYEQYF.

The chain has TRBV30 and TRBJ1-5, with TRBD1 as a possible D gene (5 bases). Germline V lookup: CDR1 GTSNPN, CDR2 SVGIG (reference sequence). The ends were cut back, 0 bases at V and 6 bases at J, with 12 bases in the middle. The CDR3 runs to 14 residues. The CDR3 bases are TGTGCCTGGAGTGTTGGGACCGGGACTCAGCCCCAGCATTTT. This sequence encodes CAWSVGTGTQPQHF.

This clone was seen a few times. The rearrangement uses TRBV10-3 and TRBJ1-2; TRBD1 is a possible D gene (5 bases). Germline V gene data show CDR1 as ENHRY and CDR2 as SYGVKD. Trimming pared 7 bases from V and 4 bases from J, leaving 10 bases between. The CDR3 covers 12 residues. For the CDR3, the DNA is TGTGCCATCAAGGGACTGTCCTATGGCTACACCTTC. Translated: CAIKGLSYGYTF.

The chain couples TRBV29-1 to TRBJ2-2, with 8 bases identical to TRBD2. Germline CDR1 is SQVTM and CDR2 is ANQGSEA. Losses at the gene ends were 7 bases for V and 6 bases for J; bases not matched to a gene: 7. This CDR3 has 13 amino acids. CDR3 amino acids: CSGSGTSAGELFF. Here the CDR3 DNA reads TGCAGCGGTTCCGGGACTAGTGCCGGGGAGCTGTTTTTT.

The chain is built from TRBV6-5 and TRBJ1-6; 8 nucleotides agree with TRBD1. Trimming cost V 9 bases and J 11 bases; bases outside gene matches: 3. CDR1 MNHEY and CDR2 SVGAGI come from the germline V gene. CDR3 size: 11 residues. This CDR3 is CASRTGPPLHF. CDR3 coding DNA: TGTGCCAGTCGGACAGGGCCACCCCTCCACTTT.